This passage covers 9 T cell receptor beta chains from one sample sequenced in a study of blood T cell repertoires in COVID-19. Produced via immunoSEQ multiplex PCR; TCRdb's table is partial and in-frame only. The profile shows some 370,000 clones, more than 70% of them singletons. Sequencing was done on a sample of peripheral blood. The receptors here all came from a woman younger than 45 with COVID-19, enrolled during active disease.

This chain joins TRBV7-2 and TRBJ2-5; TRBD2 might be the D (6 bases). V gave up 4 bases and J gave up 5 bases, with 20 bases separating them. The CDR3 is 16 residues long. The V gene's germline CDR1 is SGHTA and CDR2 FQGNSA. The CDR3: CASSYPLDSGEETQYF. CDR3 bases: TGTGCCAGCAGCTACCCCTTGGACTCGGGGGAGGAGACCCAGTACTTC.

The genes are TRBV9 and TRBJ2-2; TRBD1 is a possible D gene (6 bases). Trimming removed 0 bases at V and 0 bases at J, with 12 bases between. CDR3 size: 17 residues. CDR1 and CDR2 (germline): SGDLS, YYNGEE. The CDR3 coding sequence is TGTGCCAGCAGCGTAGCAGGACAGCCTTCGAACACCGGGGAGCTGTTTTTT. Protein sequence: CASSVAGQPSNTGELFF. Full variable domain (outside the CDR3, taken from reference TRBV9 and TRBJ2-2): DSGVTQTPKHLITATGQRVTLRCSPRSGDLSVYWYQQSLDQGLQFLIQYYNGEERAKGNILERFSAQQFPDLHSELNLSSLELGDSALYFCASSVAGQPSNTGELFFGEGSRLTVL.

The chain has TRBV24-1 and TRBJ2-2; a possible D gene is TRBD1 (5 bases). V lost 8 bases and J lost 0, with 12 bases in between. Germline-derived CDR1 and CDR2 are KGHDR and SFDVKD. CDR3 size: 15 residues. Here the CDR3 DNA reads TGTGCCACCAAGGCGACAGAGACGAACACCGGGGAGCTGTTTTTT. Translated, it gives CATKATETNTGELFF.

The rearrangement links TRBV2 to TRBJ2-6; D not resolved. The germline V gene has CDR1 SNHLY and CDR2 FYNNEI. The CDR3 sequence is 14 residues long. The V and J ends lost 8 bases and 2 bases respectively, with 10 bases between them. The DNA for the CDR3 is TGTGCCAGCCTGGAGAATGCTGGGGCCAACGTCCTGACTTTC. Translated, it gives CASLENAGANVLTF.

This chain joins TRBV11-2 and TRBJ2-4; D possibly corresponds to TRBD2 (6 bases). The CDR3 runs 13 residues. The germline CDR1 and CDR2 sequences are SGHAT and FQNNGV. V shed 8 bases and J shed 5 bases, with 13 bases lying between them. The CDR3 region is CASGTAAENIQYF. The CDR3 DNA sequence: TGTGCCAGCGGGACTGCCGCGGAAAACATTCAGTACTTC.

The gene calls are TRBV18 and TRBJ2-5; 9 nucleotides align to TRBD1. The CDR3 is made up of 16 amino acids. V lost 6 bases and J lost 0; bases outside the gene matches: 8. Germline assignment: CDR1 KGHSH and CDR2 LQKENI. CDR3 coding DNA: TGTGCCAGCTCTACAATACAGGGGGCCCACCAAGAGACCCAGTACTTC. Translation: CASSTIQGAHQETQYF.

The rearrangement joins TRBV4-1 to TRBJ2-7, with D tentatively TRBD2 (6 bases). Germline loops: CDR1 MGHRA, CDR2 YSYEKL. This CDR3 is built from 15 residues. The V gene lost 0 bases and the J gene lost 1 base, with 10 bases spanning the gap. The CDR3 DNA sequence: TGCGCCAGCAGCCAAGAGCGGGGCCCTTCCTACGAGCAGTACTTC. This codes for CASSQERGPSYEQYF.

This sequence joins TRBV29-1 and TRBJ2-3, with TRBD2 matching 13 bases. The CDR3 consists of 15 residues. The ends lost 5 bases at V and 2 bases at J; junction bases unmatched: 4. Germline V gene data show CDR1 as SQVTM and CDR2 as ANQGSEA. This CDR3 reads CSVTGTSGITDTQYF. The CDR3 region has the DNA TGCAGCGTTACTGGGACTAGCGGGATCACAGATACGCAGTATTTT.

In DNA form, the CDR3 reads TGCGCCAGCAGCCAGACAGGGGGAAGCAATCAGCCCCAGCATTTT. This gives the protein CASSQTGGSNQPQHF. The rearrangement links TRBV4-1 to TRBJ1-5; 9 bases are a match to TRBD1. The length of the CDR3 is 15 residues. CDR1 and CDR2 (germline): MGHRA, YSYEKL. V lost 3 bases and J lost 1; bases outside the gene matches: 1.